This T cell receptor beta chain was identified during a study of blood T cells in healthy people across ages. Study at large: Researchers report that template switching captured about one barcoded beta molecule per two T cells. Overall study results and limits: Both higher diversity and more naive CD4+ cells marked long-lived donors when set against aged donors. Leaving the PBMCs unsorted stopped any conclusive comparison of naive versus antigen-experienced cells. Older age coincided with a roughly linear decline in TCR beta diversity per million T cells.

V was pared by 2 bases and J by 7 bases, with 4 bases of the junction left unmatched. This CDR3 has 13 residues. CDR1 and CDR2 from the germline V gene are SGHTA and FQGTGA. For the second PCR, which ran for about 7 to 11 cycles, a sample-barcoded 5' primer and a J-beta primer mix were used. One entry per CDR3 protein, called by TCRdb with MiXCR from the 5' RACE reads. The sample has some 550,000 distinct CDR3 sequences, under 55% seen once. A word on this clonotype: Its antigen remains unidentified.

The rearrangement uses TRBV7-3 and TRBJ1-1; 7 bases fit TRBD1. This sequence originates from an elderly man in good health. Sequencing was done on a sample of blood. CDR3 region: CASSLDRDSEAFF. Written as DNA, the CDR3 is TGTGCCAGCAGCTTAGACCGGGACAGTGAAGCTTTCTTT.